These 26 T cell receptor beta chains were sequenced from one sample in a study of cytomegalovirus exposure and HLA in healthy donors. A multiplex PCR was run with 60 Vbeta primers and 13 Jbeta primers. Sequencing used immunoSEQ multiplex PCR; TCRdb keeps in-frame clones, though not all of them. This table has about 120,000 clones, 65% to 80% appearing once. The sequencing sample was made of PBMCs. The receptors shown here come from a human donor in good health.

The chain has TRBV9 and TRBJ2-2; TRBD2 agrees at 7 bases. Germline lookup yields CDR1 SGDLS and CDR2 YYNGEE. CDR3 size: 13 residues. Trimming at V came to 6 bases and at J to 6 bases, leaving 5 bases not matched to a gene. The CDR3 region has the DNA TGTGCCAGCAACCACGGGAGGCCCGGGGAGCTGTTTTTT. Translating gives CASNHGRPGELFF.

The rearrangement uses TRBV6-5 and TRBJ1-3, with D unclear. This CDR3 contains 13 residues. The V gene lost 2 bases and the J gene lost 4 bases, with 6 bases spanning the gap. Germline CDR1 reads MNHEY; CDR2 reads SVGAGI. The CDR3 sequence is CASSYTQGNTIYF. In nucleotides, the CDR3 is TGTGCCAGCAGTTACACCCAGGGAAACACCATATATTTT.

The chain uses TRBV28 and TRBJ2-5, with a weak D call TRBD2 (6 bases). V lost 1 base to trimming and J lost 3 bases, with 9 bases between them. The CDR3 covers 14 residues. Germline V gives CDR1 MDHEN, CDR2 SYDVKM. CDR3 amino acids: CASSLYGEEETQYF. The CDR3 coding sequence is TGTGCCAGCAGTTTATACGGGGAGGAAGAGACCCAGTACTTC. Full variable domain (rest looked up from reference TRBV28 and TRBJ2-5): DVKVTQSSRYLVKRTGEKVFLECVQDMDHENMFWYRQDPGLGLRLIYFSYDVKMKEKGDIPEGYSVSREKKERFSLILESASTNQTSMYLCASSLYGEEETQYFGPGTRLLVL.

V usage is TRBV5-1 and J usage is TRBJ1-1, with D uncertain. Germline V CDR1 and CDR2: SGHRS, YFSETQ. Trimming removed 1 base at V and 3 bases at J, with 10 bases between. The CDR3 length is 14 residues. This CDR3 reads CASSLRSLDTEAFF. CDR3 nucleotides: TGCGCCAGCAGCTTGCGGAGTTTGGACACTGAAGCTTTCTTT.

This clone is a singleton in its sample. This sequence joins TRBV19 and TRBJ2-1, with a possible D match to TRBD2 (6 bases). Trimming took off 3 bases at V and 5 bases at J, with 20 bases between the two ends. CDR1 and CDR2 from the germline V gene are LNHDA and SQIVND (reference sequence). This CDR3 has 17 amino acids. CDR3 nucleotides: TGTGCCAGTAGTATCTCAGCCCAACCCGGGAGAGACAATGAGCAGTTCTTC. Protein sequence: CASSISAQPGRDNEQFF.

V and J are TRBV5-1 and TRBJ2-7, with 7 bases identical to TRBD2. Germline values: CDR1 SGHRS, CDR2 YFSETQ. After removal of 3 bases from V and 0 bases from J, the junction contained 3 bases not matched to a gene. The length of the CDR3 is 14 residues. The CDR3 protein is CASSWEGGSYEQYF. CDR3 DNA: TGCGCCAGCAGCTGGGAGGGTGGCTCCTACGAGCAGTACTTC.

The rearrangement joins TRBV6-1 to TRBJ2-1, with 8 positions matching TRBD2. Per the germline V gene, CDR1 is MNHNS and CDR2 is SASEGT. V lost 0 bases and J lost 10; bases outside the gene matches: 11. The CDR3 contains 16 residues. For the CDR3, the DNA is TGTGCCAGCAGTGAAGCGGGGGGAGCGGGAGCTCGGGAGCAGTTCTTC. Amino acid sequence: CASSEAGGAGAREQFF.

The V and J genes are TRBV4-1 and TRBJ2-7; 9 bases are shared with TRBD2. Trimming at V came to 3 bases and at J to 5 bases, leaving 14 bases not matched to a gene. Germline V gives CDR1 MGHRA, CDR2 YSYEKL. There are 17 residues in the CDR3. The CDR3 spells CASSQKRRLAGSDEQYF. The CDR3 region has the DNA TGCGCCAGCAGCCAGAAGAGGAGGCTAGCGGGATCAGACGAGCAGTACTTC.

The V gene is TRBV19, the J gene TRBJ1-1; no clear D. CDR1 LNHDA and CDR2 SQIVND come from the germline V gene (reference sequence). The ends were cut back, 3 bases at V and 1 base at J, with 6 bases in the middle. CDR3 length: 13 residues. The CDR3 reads CASSILANTEAFF. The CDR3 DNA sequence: TGTGCCAGTAGTATTCTGGCGAACACTGAAGCTTTCTTT.

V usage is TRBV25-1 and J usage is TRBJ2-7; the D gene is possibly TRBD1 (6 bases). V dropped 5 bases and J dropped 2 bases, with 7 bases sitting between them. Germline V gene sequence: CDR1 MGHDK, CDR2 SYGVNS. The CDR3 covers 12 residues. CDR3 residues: CASSRTAYEQYF. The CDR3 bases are TGTGCCAGCAGTCGGACAGCCTACGAGCAGTACTTC.

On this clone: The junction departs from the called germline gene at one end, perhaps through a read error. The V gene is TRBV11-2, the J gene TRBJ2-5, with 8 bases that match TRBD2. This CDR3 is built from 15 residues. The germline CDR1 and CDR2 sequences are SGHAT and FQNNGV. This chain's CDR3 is CASRRLAWAQETRYF. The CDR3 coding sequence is TGTGCCAGCAGGCGACTAGCGTGGGCCCAAGAGACCCGGTACTTC.

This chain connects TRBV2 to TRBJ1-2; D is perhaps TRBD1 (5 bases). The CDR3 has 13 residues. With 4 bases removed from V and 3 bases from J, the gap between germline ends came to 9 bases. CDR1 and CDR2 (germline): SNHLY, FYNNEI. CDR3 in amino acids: CASSVGGYYGYTF. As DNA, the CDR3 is TGTGCCAGCAGTGTGGGGGGGTACTATGGCTACACCTTC.

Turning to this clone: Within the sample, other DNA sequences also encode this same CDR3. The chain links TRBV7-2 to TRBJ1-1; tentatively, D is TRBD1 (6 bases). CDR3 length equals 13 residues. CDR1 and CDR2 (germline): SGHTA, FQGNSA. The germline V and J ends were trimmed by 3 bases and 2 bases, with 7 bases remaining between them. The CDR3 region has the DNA TGTGCCAGCAGCTTGGACAGAAACACTGAAGCTTTCTTT. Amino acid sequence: CASSLDRNTEAFF.

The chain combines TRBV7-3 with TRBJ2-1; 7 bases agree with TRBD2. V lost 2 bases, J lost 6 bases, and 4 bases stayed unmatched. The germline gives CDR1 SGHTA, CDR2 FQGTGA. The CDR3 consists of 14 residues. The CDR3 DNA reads TGTGCCAGCAGCTTAGGGTCTAGCGGCAATGAGCAGTTCTTC. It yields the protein CASSLGSSGNEQFF.

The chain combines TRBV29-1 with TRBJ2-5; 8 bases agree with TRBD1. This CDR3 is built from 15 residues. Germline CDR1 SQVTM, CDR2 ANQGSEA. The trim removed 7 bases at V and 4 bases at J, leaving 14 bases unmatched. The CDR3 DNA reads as TGCAGCGGGGGGACAGGCCATTCCTCCTTAGAGACCCAGTACTTC. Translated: CSGGTGHSSLETQYF. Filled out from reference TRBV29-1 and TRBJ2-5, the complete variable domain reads SAVISQKPSRDICQRGTSLTIQCQVDSQVTMMFWYRQQPGQSLTLIATANQGSEATYESGFVIDKFPISRPNLTFSTLTVSNMSPEDSSIYLCSGGTGHSSLETQYFGPGTRLLVL.

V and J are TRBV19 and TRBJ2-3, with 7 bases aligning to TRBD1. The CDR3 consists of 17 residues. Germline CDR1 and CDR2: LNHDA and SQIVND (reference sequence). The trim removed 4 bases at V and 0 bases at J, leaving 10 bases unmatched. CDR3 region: CASSNLGTASSTDTQYF. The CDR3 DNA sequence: TGTGCCAGTAGTAACCTAGGGACAGCGTCTAGCACAGATACGCAGTATTTT.

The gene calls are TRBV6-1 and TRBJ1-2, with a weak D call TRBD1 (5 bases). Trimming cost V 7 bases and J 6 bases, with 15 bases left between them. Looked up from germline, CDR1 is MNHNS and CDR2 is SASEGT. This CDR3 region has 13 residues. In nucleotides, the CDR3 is TGTGCCAGCACGCAGGGATTCATAAATGGCTACACCTTC. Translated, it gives CASTQGFINGYTF.

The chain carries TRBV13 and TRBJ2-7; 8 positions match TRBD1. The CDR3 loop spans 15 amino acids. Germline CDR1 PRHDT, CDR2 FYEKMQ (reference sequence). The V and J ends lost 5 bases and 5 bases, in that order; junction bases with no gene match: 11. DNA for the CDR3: TGTGCCAGCAGCCAGCCCACAGGGGGGTTTGACGAGCAGTACTTC. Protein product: CASSQPTGGFDEQYF.

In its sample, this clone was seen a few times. CDR3 sequence (DNA): TGTGCCAGCAGCCAGGGACAGGCCGTGACCCAGTACTTC. Translated, it gives CASSQGQAVTQYF. The chain has TRBV11-2 and TRBJ2-5; 8 nucleotides match TRBD1. V lost 5 bases to trimming and J lost 7 bases; unmatched junction nucleotides: 6. This CDR3 has 13 residues. CDR1 and CDR2 from the germline V gene are SGHAT and FQNNGV.

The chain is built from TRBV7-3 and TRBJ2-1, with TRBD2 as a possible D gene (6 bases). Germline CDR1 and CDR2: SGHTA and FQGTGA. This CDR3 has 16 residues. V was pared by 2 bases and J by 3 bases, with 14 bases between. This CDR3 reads CASSLWGGKGYNEQFF. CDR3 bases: TGTGCCAGCAGCTTATGGGGCGGGAAAGGCTACAATGAGCAGTTCTTC.

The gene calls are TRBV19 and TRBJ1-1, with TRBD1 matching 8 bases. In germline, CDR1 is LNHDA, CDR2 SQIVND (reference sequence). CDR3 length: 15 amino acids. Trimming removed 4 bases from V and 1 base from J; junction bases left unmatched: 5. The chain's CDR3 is CASSTGQAKNTEAFF. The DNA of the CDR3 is TGTGCCAGTAGTACGGGACAGGCTAAGAACACTGAAGCTTTCTTT.

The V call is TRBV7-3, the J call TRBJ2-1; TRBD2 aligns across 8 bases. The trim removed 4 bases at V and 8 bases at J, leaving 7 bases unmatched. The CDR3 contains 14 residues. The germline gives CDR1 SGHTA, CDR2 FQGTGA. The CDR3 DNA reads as TGTGCCAGCAGCTCCTTAGCGGGGTGGGATGAGCAGTTCTTC. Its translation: CASSSLAGWDEQFF. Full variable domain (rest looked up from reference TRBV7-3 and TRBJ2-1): GAGVSQTPSNKVTEKGKYVELRCDPISGHTALYWYRQSLGQGPEFLIYFQGTGAADDSGLPNDRFFAVRPEGSVSTLKIQRTERGDSAVYLCASSSLAGWDEQFFGPGTRLTVL.

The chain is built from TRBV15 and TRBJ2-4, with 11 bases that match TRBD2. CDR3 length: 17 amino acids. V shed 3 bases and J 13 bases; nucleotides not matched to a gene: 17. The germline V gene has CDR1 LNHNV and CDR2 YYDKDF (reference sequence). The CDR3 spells CATSSDISGRARLIQYF. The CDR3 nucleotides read TGTGCCACCAGCAGCGACATTAGCGGGAGGGCCAGGTTGATACAGTACTTC.

The CDR3 loop is CASSLGQSNSPLHF. The DNA for the CDR3 is TGTGCCAGCAGTTTAGGGCAGAGCAATTCACCCCTCCACTTT. The chain has TRBV27 and TRBJ1-6; D call uncertain. The length of the CDR3 is 14 residues. Germline lookup yields CDR1 MNHEY and CDR2 SMNVEV (reference sequence). V dropped 2 bases and J dropped 7 bases, with 9 bases sitting between them.

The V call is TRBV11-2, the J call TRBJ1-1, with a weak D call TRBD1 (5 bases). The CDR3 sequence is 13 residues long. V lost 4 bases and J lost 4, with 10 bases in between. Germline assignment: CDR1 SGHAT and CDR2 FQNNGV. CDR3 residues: CASSWRQITEAFF. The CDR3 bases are TGTGCCAGCAGCTGGAGACAGATCACTGAAGCTTTCTTT. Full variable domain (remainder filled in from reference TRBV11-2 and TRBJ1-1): EAGVAQSPRYKIIEKRQSVAFWCNPISGHATLYWYQQILGQGPKLLIQFQNNGVVDDSQLPKDRFSAERLKGVDSTLKIQPAKLEDSAVYLCASSWRQITEAFFGQGTRLTVV.

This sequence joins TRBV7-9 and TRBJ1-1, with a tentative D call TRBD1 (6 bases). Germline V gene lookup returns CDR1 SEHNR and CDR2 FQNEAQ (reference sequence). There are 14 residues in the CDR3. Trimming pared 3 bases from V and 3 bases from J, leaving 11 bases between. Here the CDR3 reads CASSFAGGHTEAFF. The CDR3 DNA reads TGTGCCAGCAGCTTCGCGGGGGGCCACACTGAAGCTTTCTTT.